A single sample gave rise to the 10 T cell receptor beta chains below, sequenced in a study of shared clonotypes between healthy human individuals. Using immunoSEQ multiplex PCR, the repertoire was profiled, and TCRdb retains in-frame clones only, with some absent. The sample yields some 790,000 clones, roughly 72% seen once. What was sequenced was memory CD4+ T cells sorted from blood. Specified subset: CD45RA-negative fraction. All receptors derive from a woman younger than 45 in good health.

The J gene is TRBJ1-2, the V gene TRBV28; TRBD1 is a possible D gene (6 bases). Germline assignment: CDR1 MDHEN and CDR2 SYDVKM. The length of the CDR3 is 15 residues. V was shortened by 7 bases and J by 7 bases, with 22 bases between the two germline ends. CDR3: CASNSLKQGLLGYTF. The CDR3, as DNA: TGTGCCAGCAACTCCTTAAAACAGGGTCTCCTTGGCTACACCTTC.

This clone turned up a few times. The V call is TRBV28, the J call TRBJ1-2, with D uncertain. Trimming removed 5 bases at V and 4 bases at J, with 11 bases between. Germline V gene sequence: CDR1 MDHEN, CDR2 SYDVKM. The CDR3 consists of 13 residues. The CDR3 sequence: CASSETRSYGYTF. The CDR3 nucleotides read TGTGCCAGCAGTGAAACGCGTAGCTATGGCTACACCTTC.

The count of this clone is one. The CDR3 DNA reads as TGCGCCAAACCTACAGGGACCACTACTAGGGCTAACTATGGCTACACCTTC. Amino acid sequence: CAKPTGTTTRANYGYTF. This chain links TRBV10-1 with TRBJ1-2; D perhaps matches TRBD1 (6 bases). Germline V CDR1 and CDR2: WNHNN, SYGVQD (reference sequence). The V gene lost 10 bases and the J gene lost 0 bases, with 24 bases spanning the gap. This CDR3 has 17 amino acids.

The CDR3 loop reads CSAYQETQYF. DNA of the CDR3: TGCAGTGCGTACCAAGAGACCCAGTACTTC. The chain links TRBV20-1 to TRBJ2-5; D unclear. Trimming pared 6 bases from V and 0 bases from J, leaving 2 bases between. The CDR3 runs 10 residues. Germline V lookup: CDR1 DFQATT, CDR2 SNEGSKA (reference sequence).

This clone was recorded a few times. The chain joins TRBV5-4 to TRBJ2-2; 9 bases fit TRBD2. Losses at the gene ends were 0 bases for V and 3 bases for J; bases not matched to a gene: 3. Germline-derived CDR1 and CDR2 are SGHNT and YYREEE (reference sequence). The CDR3 loop spans 16 amino acids. CDR3 in DNA: TGTGCCAGCAGCTTGGGACTAGCGGAGTACACCGGGGAGCTGTTTTTT. This codes for CASSLGLAEYTGELFF.

This chain uses TRBV15 with TRBJ2-7, with 11 bases matching TRBD2. Germline V lookup: CDR1 LNHNV, CDR2 YYDKDF (reference sequence). With 5 bases clipped from V and 4 bases from J, the junction kept 4 bases outside the gene matches. This CDR3 has 14 residues. CDR3 residues: CATSQTSGSYEQYF. CDR3 coding DNA: TGTGCCACCAGCCAAACTAGCGGGAGTTACGAGCAGTACTTC.

The V call is TRBV19, the J call TRBJ2-5; 9 bases line up with TRBD1. The CDR3 runs to 14 residues. The V gene's germline CDR1 is LNHDA and CDR2 SQIVND (reference sequence). V shed 3 bases and J 4 bases; nucleotides not matched to a gene: 3. The CDR3 sequence: CASSMSTGGETQYF. In DNA form, the CDR3 reads TGTGCCAGTAGTATGTCGACAGGGGGAGAGACCCAGTACTTC. The whole variable domain, remainder taken from reference TRBV19 and TRBJ2-5, is DGGITQSPKYLFRKEGQNVTLSCEQNLNHDAMYWYRQDPGQGLRLIYYSQIVNDFQKGDIAEGYSVSREKKESFPLTVTSAQKNPTAFYLCASSMSTGGETQYFGPGTRLLVL.

The chain links TRBV10-2 to TRBJ1-2; TRBD1 is a possible D gene (5 bases). CDR3 length: 15 residues. Germline CDR1 reads WSHSY; CDR2 reads SAAADI. Trimming took off 3 bases at V and 2 bases at J, with 13 bases between the two ends. CDR3 protein: CASSDPSGGNYGYTF. CDR3 nucleotide sequence: TGCGCCAGCAGTGATCCATCCGGGGGGAACTATGGCTACACCTTC.

This chain links TRBV11-2 with TRBJ1-4; possible D gene TRBD1, 5 bases. Per the germline V gene, CDR1 is SGHAT and CDR2 is FQNNGV. The V end lost 4 bases, the J end lost 2 bases, and 11 bases lay between the germline ends. The CDR3 totals 15 residues. The CDR3 here is CASSYRLATNEKLFF. DNA of the CDR3: TGTGCCAGCAGCTACAGGCTTGCGACTAATGAAAAACTGTTTTTT. Variable domain in full (rest from reference TRBV11-2 and TRBJ1-4): EAGVAQSPRYKIIEKRQSVAFWCNPISGHATLYWYQQILGQGPKLLIQFQNNGVVDDSQLPKDRFSAERLKGVDSTLKIQPAKLEDSAVYLCASSYRLATNEKLFFGSGTQLSVL.

This chain links TRBV7-9 with TRBJ1-5; D is ambiguous. Between the trimmed V and J ends, which lost 1 base and 2 bases, there was a span of 12 bases. There are 16 residues in the CDR3. The germline V gene has CDR1 SEHNR and CDR2 FQNEAQ (reference sequence). The CDR3 reads CASSLEFGVGNQPQHF. The CDR3 DNA follows: TGTGCCAGCAGCTTAGAATTCGGAGTAGGCAATCAGCCCCAGCATTTT. Complete variable domain (other parts from reference TRBV7-9 and TRBJ1-5): DTGVSQNPRHKITKRGQNVTFRCDPISEHNRLYWYRQTLGQGPEFLTYFQNEAQLEKSRLLSDRFSAERPKGSFSTLEIQRTEQGDSAMYLCASSLEFGVGNQPQHFGDGTRLSIL.